The text below deals with one T cell receptor (beta chain). Its specificity is unknown. This sample stems from a study of T cells in localized non-small cell lung cancer. General study points: Blood T cell density predicted longer survival; adjacent-lung clonality, shorter. Measurement of T cell clonality placed uninvolved adjacent lung highest, above the level in tumor. A median of 57 clones ranked among the top 100 in tumor appeared in adjacent lung. Heterogeneity within the tumor remains possible, as just one region underwent sequencing.

The assay was immunoSEQ multiplex PCR, and TCRdb's table has in-frame clones only and misses some. The data hold some 11,000 clones, with about 70% observed a single time. Germline V CDR1 and CDR2: LGHNT, FRNRAP. V lost 7 bases and J 1 base, leaving 10 bases between the germline ends. The CDR3 totals 13 residues. The chain recombines TRBV12-5 with TRBJ1-1, with D maybe TRBD1 (6 bases). The input for sequencing was peripheral blood, taken before any cancer treatment. The TCR originated in a male donor older than 55 with stage I lung adenocarcinoma. The CDR3 loop reads CASAPQGNTEAFF. CDR3 sequence (DNA): TGTGCTAGTGCCCCACAGGGGAACACTGAAGCTTTCTTT.